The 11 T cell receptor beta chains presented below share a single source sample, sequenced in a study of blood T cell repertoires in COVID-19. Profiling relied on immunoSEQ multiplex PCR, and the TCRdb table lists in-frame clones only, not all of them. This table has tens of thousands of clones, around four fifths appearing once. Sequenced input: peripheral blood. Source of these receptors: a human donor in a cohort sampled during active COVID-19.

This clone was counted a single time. Here the CDR3 reads CASSLNGGPNFNEQFF. CDR3 bases: TGTGCCAGCAGCTTAAACGGCGGGCCTAATTTCAATGAGCAGTTCTTC. This chain uses TRBV7-3 with TRBJ2-1, with D tentatively TRBD2 (5 bases). Germline V gene sequence: CDR1 SGHTA, CDR2 FQGTGA. Trimming removed 1 base at V and 6 bases at J, with 16 bases between. The CDR3 extends over 16 amino acids.

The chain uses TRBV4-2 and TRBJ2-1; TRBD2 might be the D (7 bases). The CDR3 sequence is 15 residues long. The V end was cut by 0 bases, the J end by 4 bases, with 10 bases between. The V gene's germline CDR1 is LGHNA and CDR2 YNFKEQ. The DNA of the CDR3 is TGTGCCAGCAGCCAAGATAGGGGGGGGTACAATGAGCAGTTCTTC. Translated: CASSQDRGGYNEQFF.

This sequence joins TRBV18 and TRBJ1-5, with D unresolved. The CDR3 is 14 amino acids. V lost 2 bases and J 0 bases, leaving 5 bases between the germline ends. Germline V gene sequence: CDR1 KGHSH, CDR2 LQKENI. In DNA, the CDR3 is TGTGCCAGCTCACCATCCAATAGCAATCAGCCCCAGCATTTT. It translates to CASSPSNSNQPQHF.

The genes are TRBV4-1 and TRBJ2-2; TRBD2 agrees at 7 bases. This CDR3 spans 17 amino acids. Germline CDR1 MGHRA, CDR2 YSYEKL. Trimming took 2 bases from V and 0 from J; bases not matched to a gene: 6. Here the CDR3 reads CASSQSGRGSNTGELFF. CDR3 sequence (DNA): TGCGCCAGCAGCCAATCGGGGCGGGGGTCGAACACCGGGGAGCTGTTTTTT.

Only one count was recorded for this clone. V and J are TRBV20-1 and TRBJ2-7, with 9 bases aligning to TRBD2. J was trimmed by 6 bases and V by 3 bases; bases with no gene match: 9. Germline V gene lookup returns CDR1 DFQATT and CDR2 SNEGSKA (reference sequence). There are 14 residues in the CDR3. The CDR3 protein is CSASIAGVPSEQYF. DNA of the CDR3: TGCAGTGCTAGTATAGCGGGAGTTCCCTCCGAGCAGTACTTC.

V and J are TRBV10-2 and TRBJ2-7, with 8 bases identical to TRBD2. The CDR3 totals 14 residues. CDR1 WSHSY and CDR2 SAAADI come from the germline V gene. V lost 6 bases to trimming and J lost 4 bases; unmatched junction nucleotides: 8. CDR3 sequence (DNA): TGCGCCAGCAGAGGAGCGGGGGCCTCGTACGAGCAGTACTTC. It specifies CASRGAGASYEQYF.

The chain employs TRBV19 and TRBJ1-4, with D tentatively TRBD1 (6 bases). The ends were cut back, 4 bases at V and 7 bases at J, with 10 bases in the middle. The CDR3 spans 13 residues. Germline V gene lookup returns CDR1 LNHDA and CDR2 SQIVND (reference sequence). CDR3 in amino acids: CASSKGTIEKLFF. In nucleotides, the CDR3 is TGTGCCAGTAGTAAGGGGACAATTGAAAAACTGTTTTTT.

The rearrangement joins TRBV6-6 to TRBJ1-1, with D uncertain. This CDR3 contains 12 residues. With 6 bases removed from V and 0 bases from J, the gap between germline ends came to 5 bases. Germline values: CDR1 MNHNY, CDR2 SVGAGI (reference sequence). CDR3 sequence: CASSRLNTEAFF. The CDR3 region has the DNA TGTGCCAGCAGCAGATTGAACACTGAAGCTTTCTTT.

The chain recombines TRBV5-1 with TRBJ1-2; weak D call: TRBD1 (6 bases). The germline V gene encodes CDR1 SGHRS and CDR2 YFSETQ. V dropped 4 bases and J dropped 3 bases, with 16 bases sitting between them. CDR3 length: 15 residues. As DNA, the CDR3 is TGCGCCAGCAGCCTCCGGGGGGCGGGGGACTATGGCTACACCTTC. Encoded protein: CASSLRGAGDYGYTF.

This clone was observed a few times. CDR3 residues: CASRLAGGSSGVTDTQYF. The CDR3 DNA follows: TGTGCCAGTAGACTAGCGGGAGGATCTAGCGGGGTCACAGATACGCAGTATTTT. The chain employs TRBV19 and TRBJ2-3; 12 positions match TRBD2. CDR3 length: 18 residues. Trimming removed 6 bases from V and 2 bases from J; junction bases left unmatched: 12. Germline values: CDR1 LNHDA, CDR2 SQIVND (reference sequence).

This CDR3 is CASSLSMAGSTDTQYF. The CDR3 nucleotides read TGTGCCAGCAGTTTATCGATGGCAGGGAGCACAGATACGCAGTATTTT. V gene TRBV27 combines with J gene TRBJ2-3; possible D gene TRBD1, 5 bases. The CDR3 is 16 residues long. Trimming left V 0 bases short and J 0 bases short, with 10 bases between. CDR1 is MNHEY, CDR2 SMNVEV, per germline (reference sequence).